These T cell receptor beta chains were read from a single sample in a study of post-analysis software for immune sequencing data. In TCRdb, the PCR reads were re-called with MiXCR into one record per CDR3 protein. In the table there are 650,000 to 850,000 distinct CDR3 sequences, roughly 50% of which are singletons. What was sequenced was blood. These receptors were obtained from a girl aged 10 to 17 with multiple sclerosis. Each CDR3 is given with its conserved first and last residue. D genes are given only for firm matches. The size entry is marked missing in some rows and otherwise reads once, few, many or a size class.

clone_size	v_call	j_call	d_call	cdr3_nt	cdr3_aa
few	TRBV6-1	TRBJ1-5	TRBD1	TGTGCCAGCAGTGTTTCAGGGGGAGGGGGCAATCAGCCCCAGCATTTT	CASSVSGGGGNQPQHF
-	TRBV6-1	TRBJ2-1	TRBD1	TGTGCCAGCAGTCTAAGATCGGGACAGACAGCCTACAATGAGCAGTTCTTC	CASSLRSGQTAYNEQFF
-	TRBV29-1	TRBJ2-7	TRBD2	TGCAGCGTTGTTTTACTAGCGGGAGAGAGAGAGCAGTACTTC	CSVVLLAGEREQYF
-	TRBV12-3/TRBV12-4	TRBJ1-1	-	TGTGCCAGCGGGTACAGACTAATGAACACTGAAGCTTTCTTT	CASGYRLMNTEAFF
-	TRBV7-2	TRBJ2-7	-	TGTGCCAGCAGCTTAGGTGGCAACCAGGGGCACGAGCAGTACTTC	CASSLGGNQGHEQYF
-	TRBV7-9	TRBJ2-5	TRBD2	TGTGCCAGCAGTACTGGGGCTAGCGGACAAGAGACCCAGTACTTC	CASSTGASGQETQYF
few	TRBV29-1	TRBJ2-3	-	TGCAGCGTTGAAGATTCCCAGTCGGTACCTACAGATGCGCAGTATTTT	CSVEDSQSVPTDAQYF
few	TRBV10-3	TRBJ2-5	-	TGTGCCATCAGCACCGGGCCTCAAGAGACCCAGTACTTC	CAISTGPQETQYF
few	TRBV29-1	TRBJ2-7	TRBD2	TGCAGCGTTAGCGGGAGGGACTACGAGCAGTACTTC	CSVSGRDYEQYF
-	TRBV10-3	TRBJ1-5	TRBD1	TGTGCCATCAGACAGGGGGAAGGGGGTCAGCCCCAGCATTTT	CAIRQGEGGQPQHF
few	TRBV20-1	TRBJ2-5	TRBD2	TGCAGTGCTCGCCCACTAGCGGGAGTAGGTGAGACCCAGTACTTC	CSARPLAGVGETQYF
-	TRBV20-1	TRBJ2-7	TRBD1	TGCAGTGCACAGACAGGGGGCAGGGTCGACGAGCAGTACTTC	CSAQTGGRVDEQYF
-	TRBV6-5	TRBJ1-2	-	TGTGCCAGCAGTTATTACCCCCTTACCTATGGCTACACCTTC	CASSYYPLTYGYTF
-	TRBV20-1	TRBJ2-1	-	TGCAGTGCTAGAGATTCGCAGATCTCCTACAATGAGCAGTTCTTC	CSARDSQISYNEQFF
-	TRBV28	TRBJ2-5	TRBD1	TGTGCCAGCAGGGGACAGGTGGAGACCCAGTACTTC	CASRGQVETQYF
-	TRBV5-1	TRBJ2-3	TRBD2	TGCGCCAGCAGCCGCAGCGGGACGGAAACAGATACGCAGTATTTT	CASSRSGTETDTQYF
few	TRBV13	TRBJ1-2	-	TGTGCCAGCAGCTTAGGAGACAAAATCAACTATGGCTACACCTTC	CASSLGDKINYGYTF
-	TRBV7-2	TRBJ2-7	TRBD1	TGTGCCAGCAGCCCGGGGTGGGCAGGGGGCCTTTACGAGCAGTACTTC	CASSPGWAGGLYEQYF
-	TRBV20-1	TRBJ2-2	TRBD2	TGCAGTGCTAGAGAAGCGGGAAAGGACACCGGGGAGCTGTTTTTT	CSAREAGKDTGELFF
few	TRBV29-1	TRBJ2-7	-	TGCAGCGCGAGGGGAGTTAAGGGGAGCTCCTACGAGCAGTACTTC	CSARGVKGSSYEQYF
few	TRBV27	TRBJ2-1	-	TGTGCCAGCAGTTCCCCGGGGCTGGGCTCCTACAATGAGCAGTTCTTC	CASSSPGLGSYNEQFF
few	TRBV5-1	TRBJ1-2	TRBD1	TGCGCCAGCAGCCCCCAGACAGGGAACTATGGCTACACCTTC	CASSPQTGNYGYTF
-	TRBV27	TRBJ2-6	-	TGTGCCAGCAGGTTGGACAACTCTGGGGTCAACGTCCTGACTTTC	CASRLDNSGVNVLTF
-	TRBV5-1	TRBJ2-7	-	TGCGCCAGCAGCCCGAGCAGGAGCTCCTACGAGCAGTACTTC	CASSPSRSSYEQYF
-	TRBV7-2	TRBJ2-3	-	TGTGCCAGCAGCTTCGGATTGATCGAGAGCACAGATACGCAGTATTTT	CASSFGLIESTDTQYF
-	TRBV7-2	TRBJ2-5	TRBD2	TGTGCCAGCAGCTTAGGGGGTTGGTTTGCGGGGGATGGGACCCAGTACTTC	CASSLGGWFAGDGTQYF